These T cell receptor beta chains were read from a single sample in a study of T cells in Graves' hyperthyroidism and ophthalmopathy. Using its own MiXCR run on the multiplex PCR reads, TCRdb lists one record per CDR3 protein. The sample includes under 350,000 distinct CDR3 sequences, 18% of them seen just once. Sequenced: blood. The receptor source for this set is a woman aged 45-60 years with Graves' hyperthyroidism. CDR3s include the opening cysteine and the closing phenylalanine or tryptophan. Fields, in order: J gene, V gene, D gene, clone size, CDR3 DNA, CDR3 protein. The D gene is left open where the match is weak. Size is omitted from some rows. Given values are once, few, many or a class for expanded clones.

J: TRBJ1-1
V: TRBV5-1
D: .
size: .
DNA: TGCGCCAGCAGCTTCGGAGACACAGGGTACACTGAAGCTTTCTTT
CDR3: CASSFGDTGYTEAFF

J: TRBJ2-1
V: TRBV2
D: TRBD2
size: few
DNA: TGTGCCAGCAGTGCCTCAGCGGGGGGGGGGGGTGAGCAGTTCTTC
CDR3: CASSASAGGGGEQFF

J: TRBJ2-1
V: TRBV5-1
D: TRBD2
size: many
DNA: TGCGCCAGCAGCGCCAACCCTAGCGGTGGTTCCTACAATGAGCAGTTCTTC
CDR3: CASSANPSGGSYNEQFF

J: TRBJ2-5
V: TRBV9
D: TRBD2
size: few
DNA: TGTGCCAGCAGTTGGGCTAGCGGAAACCAAGAGACCCAGTACTTC
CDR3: CASSWASGNQETQYF

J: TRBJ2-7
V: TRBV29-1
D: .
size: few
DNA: TGCAGCGTTCAGCCCACAGCCTACGAGCAGTACTTC
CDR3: CSVQPTAYEQYF

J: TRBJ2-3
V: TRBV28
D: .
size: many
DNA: TGTGCCAGCAGTTACGCAGGGATGGGAGATACGCAGTATTTT
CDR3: CASSYAGMGDTQYF

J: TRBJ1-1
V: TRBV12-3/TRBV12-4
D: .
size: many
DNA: TGTGCCAGCAGTTTTGGGGGGGGGCTCAAGGAAGCTTTCTTT
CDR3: CASSFGGGLKEAFF

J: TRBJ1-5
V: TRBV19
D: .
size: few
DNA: TGTGCCAGTAGTGGGGCAAGTTATAGCAATCAGCCCCAGCATTTT
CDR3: CASSGASYSNQPQHF

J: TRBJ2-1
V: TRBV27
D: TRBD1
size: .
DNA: TGTGCCAGCAGTTTGACAGGGTTCGGAACCTACGAGCAGTTCTTC
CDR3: CASSLTGFGTYEQFF

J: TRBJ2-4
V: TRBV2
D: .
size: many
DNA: TGTGCCAGCGGGTACCTGCGGATGGAACTTCAGTACTTC
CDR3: CASGYLRMELQYF

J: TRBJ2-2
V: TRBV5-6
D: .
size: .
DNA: TGTGCCAGCAGCTTGGGGGTCCTCCTCACCGGGGAGCTGTTTTTT
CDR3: CASSLGVLLTGELFF

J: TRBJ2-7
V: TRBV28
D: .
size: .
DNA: TGTGCCACCCTGACGGGACAACCAACCTACGAGCAGTACTTC
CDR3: CATLTGQPTYEQYF

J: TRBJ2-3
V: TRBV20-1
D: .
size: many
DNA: TGCAGTGCTAGATCTGGGGTGGATACGCAGTATTTT
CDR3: CSARSGVDTQYF

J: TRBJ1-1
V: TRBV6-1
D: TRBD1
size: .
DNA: TGTGCCAGCAGAGGGGACAGGCACATGAACACTGAAGCTTTCTTT
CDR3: CASRGDRHMNTEAFF

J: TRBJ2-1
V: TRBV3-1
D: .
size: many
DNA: TGTGCCAGCAGCCAAGGGGATCTACGCCCCTACAATGAGCAGTTCTTC
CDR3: CASSQGDLRPYNEQFF

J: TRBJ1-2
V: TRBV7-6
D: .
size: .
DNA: TGTGCCAGCAGCTTAGGGGCGGGGGTCGGCTACACCTTC
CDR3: CASSLGAGVGYTF

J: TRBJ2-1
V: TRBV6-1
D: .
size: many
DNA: TGTGCCAGCAGTGAAGGGGGGGCGGGAAGGGATGAGCAGTTCTTC
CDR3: CASSEGGAGRDEQFF

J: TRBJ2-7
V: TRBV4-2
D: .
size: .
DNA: TGTGCCAGCAGCCAAGACCCCGGGGGCGGCGAGCAGTACTTC
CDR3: CASSQDPGGGEQYF

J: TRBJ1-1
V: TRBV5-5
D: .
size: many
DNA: TGTGCCAGCAGCCCCCCGAAGGAAACCGAAGCTTTCTTT
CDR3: CASSPPKETEAFF

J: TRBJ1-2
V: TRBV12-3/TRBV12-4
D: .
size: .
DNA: TGTGCCAGCAGTTTTGGGGGGGCCTCCAACTATGGCTACACCTTC
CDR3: CASSFGGASNYGYTF

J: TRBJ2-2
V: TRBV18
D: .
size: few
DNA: TGTGCCAGCTCACCAGTAGTAATGAGCACCGCGAACACCGGGGAGCTGTTTTTT
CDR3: CASSPVVMSTANTGELFF

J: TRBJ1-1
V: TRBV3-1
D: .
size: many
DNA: TGTGCCAGCAGCCAAGGGGTCAATGAAGCTTTCTTT
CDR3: CASSQGVNEAFF

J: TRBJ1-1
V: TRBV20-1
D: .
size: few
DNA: TGCAGTGCTAGCGGGGACACTGAAGCTTTCTTT
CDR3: CSASGDTEAFF

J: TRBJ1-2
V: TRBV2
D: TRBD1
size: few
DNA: TGTGCCAGCAGTGAAAGCCAGGGGGCGTGGGGCTACACCTTC
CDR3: CASSESQGAWGYTF

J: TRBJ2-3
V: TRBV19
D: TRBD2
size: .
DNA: TGTGCCAGTAGTATAGGGGGGGGTACAGATACGCAGTATTTT
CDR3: CASSIGGGTDTQYF